The rows below give T cell receptor beta chains drawn from one sample of a study of blood T cell repertoires in COVID-19. This table comes from immunoSEQ multiplex PCR, and its TCRdb copy is limited to in-frame clones, with some not included. The sample shows around 90,000 clones, 85% of them seen only once. The sequenced sample consisted of peripheral blood. These receptors came from a woman in her 70s with active or convalescent COVID-19. Each CDR3 is given with its conserved first and last residue. The order of the fields is V gene, clone size, CDR3 protein. Clone size is not always given. Where it is, it says once, few, many or a class for expanded clones.

TRBV3-1/TRBV3-2	-	CASSQATSPEETQYF
TRBV2	-	CASSDQWTGSSPLHF
TRBV2	-	CASKGLAGTYNEQFF
TRBV6-5	-	CASSYQGRTAGDGYTF
TRBV28	-	CASSRAGGLVAEQYF
TRBV19	-	CASSTGQGNIQYF
TRBV10-2	-	CASSESTLYNEQFF
TRBV6-1	once	CASSERVLAVYNEQFF
TRBV7-2	-	CASSYGTANSPLHF
TRBV12-3/TRBV12-4	-	CASSGQNYEQYF
TRBV18	-	CASSPPSKPNYGYTF
TRBV2	-	CASSREMTDTEAFF